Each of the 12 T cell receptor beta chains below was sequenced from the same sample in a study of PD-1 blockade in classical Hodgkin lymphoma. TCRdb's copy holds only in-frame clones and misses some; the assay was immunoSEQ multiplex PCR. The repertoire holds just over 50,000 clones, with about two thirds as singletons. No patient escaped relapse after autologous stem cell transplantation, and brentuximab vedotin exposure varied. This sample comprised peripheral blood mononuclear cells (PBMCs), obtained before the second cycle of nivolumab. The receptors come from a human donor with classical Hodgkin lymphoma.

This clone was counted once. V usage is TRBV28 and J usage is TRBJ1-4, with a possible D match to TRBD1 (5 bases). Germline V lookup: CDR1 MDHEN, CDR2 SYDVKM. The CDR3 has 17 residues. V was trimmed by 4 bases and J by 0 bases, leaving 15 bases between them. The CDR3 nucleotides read TGTGCCAGCAGTTCCCCCCGGCGGGGGGCAACTAATGAAAAACTGTTTTTT. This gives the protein CASSSPRRGATNEKLFF.

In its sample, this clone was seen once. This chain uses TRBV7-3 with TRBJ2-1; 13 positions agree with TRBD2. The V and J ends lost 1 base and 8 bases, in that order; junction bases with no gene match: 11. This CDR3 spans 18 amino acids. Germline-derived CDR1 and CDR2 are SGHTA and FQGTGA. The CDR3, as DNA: TGTGCCAGCAGCTTAAAGGTATCGGGACTAGCGGGAATCTATGAGCAGTTCTTC. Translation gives CASSLKVSGLAGIYEQFF. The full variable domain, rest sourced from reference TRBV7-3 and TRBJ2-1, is GAGVSQTPSNKVTEKGKYVELRCDPISGHTALYWYRQSLGQGPEFLIYFQGTGAADDSGLPNDRFFAVRPEGSVSTLKIQRTERGDSAVYLCASSLKVSGLAGIYEQFFGPGTRLTVL.

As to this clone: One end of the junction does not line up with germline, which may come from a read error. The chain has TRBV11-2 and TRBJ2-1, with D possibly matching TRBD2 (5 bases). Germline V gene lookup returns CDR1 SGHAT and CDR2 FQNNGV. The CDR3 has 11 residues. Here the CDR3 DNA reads TGTGCCAGCAGCTTATTTTCGACGGGGATCTTC. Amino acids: CASSLFSTGIF.

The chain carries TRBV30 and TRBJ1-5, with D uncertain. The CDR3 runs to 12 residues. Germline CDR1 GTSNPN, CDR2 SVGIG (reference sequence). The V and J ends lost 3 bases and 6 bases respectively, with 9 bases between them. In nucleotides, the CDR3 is TGTGCCTGGAGGAGTCTGGGTCAGCCCCAGCATTTT. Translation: CAWRSLGQPQHF.

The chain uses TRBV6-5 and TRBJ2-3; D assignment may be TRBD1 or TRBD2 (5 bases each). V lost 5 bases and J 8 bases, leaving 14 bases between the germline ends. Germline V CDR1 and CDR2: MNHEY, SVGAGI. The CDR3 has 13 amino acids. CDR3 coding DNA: TGTGCCAGCAGTCCACTTGGGGGAAGTACGCAGTATTTT. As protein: CASSPLGGSTQYF.

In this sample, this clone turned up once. The CDR3 region has the DNA TGTGCCAGTAGTGGCGGATTGGAAAACAATGAGCAGTTCTTC. Its translation is CASSGGLENNEQFF. The J gene is TRBJ2-1, the V gene TRBV19; D remains ambiguous. V lost 5 bases, J lost 5 bases, and 13 bases lay in between. Germline CDR1 LNHDA, CDR2 SQIVND (reference sequence). This CDR3 comprises 14 residues.

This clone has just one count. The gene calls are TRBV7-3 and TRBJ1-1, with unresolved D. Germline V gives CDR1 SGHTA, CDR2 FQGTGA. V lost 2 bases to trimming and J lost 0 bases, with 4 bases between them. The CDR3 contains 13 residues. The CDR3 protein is CASSLWVNTEAFF. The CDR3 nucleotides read TGTGCCAGCAGCTTATGGGTGAACACTGAAGCTTTCTTT.

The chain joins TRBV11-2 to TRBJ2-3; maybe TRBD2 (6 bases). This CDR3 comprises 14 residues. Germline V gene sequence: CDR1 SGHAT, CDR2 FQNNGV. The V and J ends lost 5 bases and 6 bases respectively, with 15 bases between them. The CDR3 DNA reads TGTGCCAGCAGCCGAAGGCGGGATACTGATACGCAGTATTTT. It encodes CASSRRRDTDTQYF. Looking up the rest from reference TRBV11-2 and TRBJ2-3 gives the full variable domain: EAGVAQSPRYKIIEKRQSVAFWCNPISGHATLYWYQQILGQGPKLLIQFQNNGVVDDSQLPKDRFSAERLKGVDSTLKIQPAKLEDSAVYLCASSRRRDTDTQYFGPGTRLTVL.

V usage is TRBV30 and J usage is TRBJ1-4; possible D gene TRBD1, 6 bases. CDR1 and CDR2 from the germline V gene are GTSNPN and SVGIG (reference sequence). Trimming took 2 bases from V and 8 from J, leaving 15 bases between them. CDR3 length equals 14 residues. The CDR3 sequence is CAWSLLGAPEKLFF. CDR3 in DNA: TGTGCCTGGAGTTTGTTGGGGGCCCCCGAAAAACTGTTTTTT. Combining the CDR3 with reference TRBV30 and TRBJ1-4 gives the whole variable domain SQTIHQWPATLVQPVGSPLSLECTVEGTSNPNLYWYRQAAGRGLQLLFYSVGIGQISSEVPQNLSASRPQDRQFILSSKKLLLSDSGFYLCAWSLLGAPEKLFFGSGTQLSVL.

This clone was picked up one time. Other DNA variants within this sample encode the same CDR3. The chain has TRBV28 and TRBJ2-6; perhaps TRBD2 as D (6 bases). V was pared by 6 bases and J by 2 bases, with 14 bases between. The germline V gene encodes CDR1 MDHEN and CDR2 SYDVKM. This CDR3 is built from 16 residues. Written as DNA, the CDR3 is TGTGCCAGCAGGTTGGGCCCGGGGGCTGGGGCCAACGTCCTGACTTTC. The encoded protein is CASRLGPGAGANVLTF. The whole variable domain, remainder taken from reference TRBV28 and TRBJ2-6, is DVKVTQSSRYLVKRTGEKVFLECVQDMDHENMFWYRQDPGLGLRLIYFSYDVKMKEKGDIPEGYSVSREKKERFSLILESASTNQTSMYLCASRLGPGAGANVLTFGAGSRLTVL.

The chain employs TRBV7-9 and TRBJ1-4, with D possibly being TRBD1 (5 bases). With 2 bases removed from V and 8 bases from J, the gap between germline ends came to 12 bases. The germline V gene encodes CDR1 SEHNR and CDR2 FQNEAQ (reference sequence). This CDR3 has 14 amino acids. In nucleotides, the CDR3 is TGTGCCAGCAGCTTAATCGGGCGGGGCGAAAAACTGTTTTTT. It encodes CASSLIGRGEKLFF. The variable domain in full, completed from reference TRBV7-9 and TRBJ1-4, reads DTGVSQNPRHKITKRGQNVTFRCDPISEHNRLYWYRQTLGQGPEFLTYFQNEAQLEKSRLLSDRFSAERPKGSFSTLEIQRTEQGDSAMYLCASSLIGRGEKLFFGSGTQLSVL.

The CDR3 nucleotides are TGTGCCAGCATCCCCGGCAGGGTGTCGGATGAAAAACTGTTTTTT. Translation: CASIPGRVSDEKLFF. The chain recombines TRBV2 with TRBJ1-4, with D perhaps TRBD1 (5 bases). The germline CDR1 and CDR2 sequences are SNHLY and FYNNEI. V was pared by 7 bases and J by 6 bases, with 18 bases between. CDR3 length: 15 amino acids.